This T cell receptor beta chain derives from a study of blood T cell repertoires in COVID-19. Study overall: From T cells, B-cell-depleted T cells, or PBMCs came the material, which was cDNA or gDNA.

V lost 5 bases, J lost 5 bases, and 15 bases stayed unmatched. CDR3 length: 18 amino acids. CDR1 is GTSNPN, CDR2 SVGIG, per germline (reference sequence). Per the authors' pipeline: Using reference gene primer amplification, nucleated cell counts were estimated. The protocol was immunoSEQ multiplex PCR, while the TCRdb copy is restricted to in-frame clones and leaves out a portion. Clone size and V and J calls were adopted from that table, with D and trimming inferred from the DNA. This sample carries approximately 54,000 clones, approximately 91% of them seen once, and the ten largest clones take around 4.2%.

This clonotype was sampled from a man in his forties or fifties with acute or convalescent COVID-19. The chain employs TRBV30 and TRBJ2-3; the match to TRBD2 covers 14 bases. Source material: peripheral blood. The CDR3 coding sequence is TGTGCCTGGGTGAGAAATAGGACTAGCGGGAGGTCCAGAGATACGCAGTATTTT. Amino acids: CAWVRNRTSGRSRDTQYF. The whole variable domain, remainder taken from reference TRBV30 and TRBJ2-3, is SQTIHQWPATLVQPVGSPLSLECTVEGTSNPNLYWYRQAAGRGLQLLFYSVGIGQISSEVPQNLSASRPQDRQFILSSKKLLLSDSGFYLCAWVRNRTSGRSRDTQYFGPGTRLTVL.